This section outlines one TCR beta chain sequence together with its context. After removal of 1 base from V and 5 bases from J, the junction contained 2 bases not matched to a gene. The CDR3 is 15 residues long. CDR1 is LNHNV and CDR2 is YYDKDF in the germline V gene (reference sequence). The record originates from a study of chemoradiotherapy in HPV16-positive cancers. Sequencing was performed with immunoSEQ multiplex PCR; in TCRdb, only in-frame clones are kept and a portion is missing. The table has 35,000 to 45,000 clones, under 80% seen once. The sequence was obtained from a human donor with HPV-associated anogenital cancer. The genes are TRBV15 and TRBJ1-1; 12 nucleotides match TRBD1. The sample was blood, taken from a patient who underwent chemoradiotherapy. This CDR3 is CATSRGDRGHTEAFF. The CDR3 DNA reads as TGTGCCACCAGCAGAGGGGACAGGGGGCATACTGAAGCTTTCTTT.